This T cell receptor beta chain was retrieved from a study of blood T cell repertoires in COVID-19. Study-wide background: In each case, the material was cDNA or gDNA derived from T cells, B-cell-depleted T cells, or PBMCs.

Profiling relied on immunoSEQ multiplex PCR, and the TCRdb table lists in-frame clones only, not all of them. The data contain about 370,000 clones, roughly 90% of them singletons. The sample taken for sequencing was peripheral blood. The TCR sequence derives from a woman aged 25-40 years with COVID-19, enrolled during active disease.

The CDR3 DNA sequence: TGTGCCACCGGGCCTGCAGGGAACTATGGCTACACCTTC. This encodes CATGPAGNYGYTF. V and J are TRBV10-3 and TRBJ1-2, with D possibly TRBD1 on 5 matching bases. Trimming pared 10 bases from V and 2 bases from J, leaving 14 bases between. Germline V gives CDR1 ENHRY, CDR2 SYGVKD. The CDR3 loop spans 13 amino acids.